Sequencing of this T cell receptor beta chain was carried out in a study of cytomegalovirus exposure and HLA in healthy donors. Assay: immunoSEQ multiplex PCR; the TCRdb copy retains only in-frame clones and omits some. The sample has over 200,000 clones, roughly 84% seen once; the top ten hold more than 1.5%. Germline CDR1 reads SGDLS; CDR2 reads YYNGEE. This CDR3 has 15 residues. V lost 2 bases to trimming and J lost 6 bases, with 14 bases between them. Study conclusions and caveats: Through in vitro validation, three CMV-associated chains were shown to be specific for CMV antigens. Later, an analysis found that TCR clusters from the first cohort tended to co-occur in the 120 validation repertoires. Reportedly, diagnosis of cytomegalovirus status by the classifier showed high specificity and sensitivity. Many donors shared some public TCRs, even though most TCR sequences were rare.

Turning to this clone: Its antigen is as yet unknown.

The chain is built from TRBV9 and TRBJ2-2, with a weak D call TRBD1 (6 bases). The sequence was collected from a woman younger than 35 in good health and CMV-seropositive. Sequencing was performed on PBMCs. CDR3 sequence (DNA): TGTGCCAGCAGCGTGGCTCCAGGGGTGGCCGGGGAGCTGTTTTTT. Translating gives CASSVAPGVAGELFF.